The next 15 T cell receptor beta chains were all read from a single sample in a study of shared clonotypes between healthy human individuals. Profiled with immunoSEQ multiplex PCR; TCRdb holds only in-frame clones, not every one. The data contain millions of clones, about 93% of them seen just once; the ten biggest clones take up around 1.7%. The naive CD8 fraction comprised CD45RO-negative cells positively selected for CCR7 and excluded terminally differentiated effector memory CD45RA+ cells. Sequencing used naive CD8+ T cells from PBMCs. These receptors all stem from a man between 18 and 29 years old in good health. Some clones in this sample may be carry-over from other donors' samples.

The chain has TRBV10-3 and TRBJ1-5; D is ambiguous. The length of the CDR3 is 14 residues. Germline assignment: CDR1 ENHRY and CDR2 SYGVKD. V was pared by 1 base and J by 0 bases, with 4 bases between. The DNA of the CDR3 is TGTGCCATCAGTGAGTTAAATAGCAATCAGCCCCAGCATTTT. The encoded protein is CAISELNSNQPQHF.

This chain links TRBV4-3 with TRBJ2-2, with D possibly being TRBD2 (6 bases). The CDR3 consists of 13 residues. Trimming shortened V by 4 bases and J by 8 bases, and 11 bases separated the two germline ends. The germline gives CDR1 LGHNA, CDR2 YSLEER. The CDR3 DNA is TGCGCCAGCAGCCCCCGGAGGGCGGGGGAGCTGTTTTTT. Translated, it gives CASSPRRAGELFF.

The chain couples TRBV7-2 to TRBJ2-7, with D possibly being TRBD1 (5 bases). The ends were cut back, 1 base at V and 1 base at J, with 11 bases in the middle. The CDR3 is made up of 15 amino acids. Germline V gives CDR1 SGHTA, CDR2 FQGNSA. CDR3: CASSLEDTRSYEQYF. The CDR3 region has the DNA TGTGCCAGCAGCTTAGAGGACACCCGGTCCTACGAGCAGTACTTC.

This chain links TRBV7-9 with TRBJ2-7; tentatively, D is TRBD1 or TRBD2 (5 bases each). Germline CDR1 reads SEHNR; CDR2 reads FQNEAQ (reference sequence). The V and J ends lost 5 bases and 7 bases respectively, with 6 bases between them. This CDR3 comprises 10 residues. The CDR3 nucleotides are TGTGCCAGCAGCGAGGGGGAGCAGTACTTC. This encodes CASSEGEQYF. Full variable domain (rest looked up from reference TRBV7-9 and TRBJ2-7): DTGVSQNPRHKITKRGQNVTFRCDPISEHNRLYWYRQTLGQGPEFLTYFQNEAQLEKSRLLSDRFSAERPKGSFSTLEIQRTEQGDSAMYLCASSEGEQYFGPGTRLTVT.

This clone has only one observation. CDR3 in DNA: TGTGCCAGCAGTGAGCGCGAGACAAGCACAGATACGCAGTATTTT. Translated, it gives CASSERETSTDTQYF. The chain joins TRBV2 to TRBJ2-3, with D unclear. Trimming pared 3 bases from V and 0 bases from J, leaving 10 bases between. Germline V CDR1 and CDR2: SNHLY, FYNNEI. The length of the CDR3 is 15 residues.

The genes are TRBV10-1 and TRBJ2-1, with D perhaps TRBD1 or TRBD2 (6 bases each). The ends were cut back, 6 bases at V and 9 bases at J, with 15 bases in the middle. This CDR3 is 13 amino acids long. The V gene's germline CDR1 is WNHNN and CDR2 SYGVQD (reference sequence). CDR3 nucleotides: TGCGCCAGCAGCCCCGGGGGCCGCGGTGAGCAGTTCTTC. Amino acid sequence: CASSPGGRGEQFF.

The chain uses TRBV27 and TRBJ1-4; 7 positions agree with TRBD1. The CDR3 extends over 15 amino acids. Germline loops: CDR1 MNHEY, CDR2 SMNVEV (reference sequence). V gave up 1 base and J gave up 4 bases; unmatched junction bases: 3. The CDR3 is CASSLWQGVNEKLFF. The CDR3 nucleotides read TGTGCCAGCAGTTTATGGCAGGGGGTTAATGAAAAACTGTTTTTT.

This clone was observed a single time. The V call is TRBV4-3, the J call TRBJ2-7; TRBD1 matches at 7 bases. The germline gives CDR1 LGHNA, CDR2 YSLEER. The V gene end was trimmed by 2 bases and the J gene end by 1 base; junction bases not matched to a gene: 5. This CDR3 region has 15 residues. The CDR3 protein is CASSQSRGQSYEQYF. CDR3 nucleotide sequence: TGCGCCAGCAGCCAAAGTAGGGGGCAGTCCTACGAGCAGTACTTC.

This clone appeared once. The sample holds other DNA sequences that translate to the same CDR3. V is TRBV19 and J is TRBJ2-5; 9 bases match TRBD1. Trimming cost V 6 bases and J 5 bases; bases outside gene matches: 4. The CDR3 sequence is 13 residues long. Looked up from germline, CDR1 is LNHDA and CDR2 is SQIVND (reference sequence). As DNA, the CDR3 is TGTGCCAGTAGGGACAGGGGTTCTGAGACCCAGTACTTC. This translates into CASRDRGSETQYF.

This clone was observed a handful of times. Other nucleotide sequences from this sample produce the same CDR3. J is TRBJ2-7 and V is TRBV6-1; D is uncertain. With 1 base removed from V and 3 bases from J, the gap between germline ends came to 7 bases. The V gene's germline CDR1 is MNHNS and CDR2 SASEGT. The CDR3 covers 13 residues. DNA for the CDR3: TGTGCCAGCAGTGAAGGGCCTAACTACGAGCAGTACTTC. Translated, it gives CASSEGPNYEQYF.

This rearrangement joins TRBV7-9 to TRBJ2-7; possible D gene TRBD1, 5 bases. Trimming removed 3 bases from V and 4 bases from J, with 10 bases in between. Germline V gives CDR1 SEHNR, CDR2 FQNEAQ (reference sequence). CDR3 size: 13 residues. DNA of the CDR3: TGTGCCAGCAGCTTTCCAGGGCAATACGAGCAGTACTTC. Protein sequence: CASSFPGQYEQYF. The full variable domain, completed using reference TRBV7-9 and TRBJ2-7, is DTGVSQNPRHKITKRGQNVTFRCDPISEHNRLYWYRQTLGQGPEFLTYFQNEAQLEKSRLLSDRFSAERPKGSFSTLEIQRTEQGDSAMYLCASSFPGQYEQYFGPGTRLTVT.

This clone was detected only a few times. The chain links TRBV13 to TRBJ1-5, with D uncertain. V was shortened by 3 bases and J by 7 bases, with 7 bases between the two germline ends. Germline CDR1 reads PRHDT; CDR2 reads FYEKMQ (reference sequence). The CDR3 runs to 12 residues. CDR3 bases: TGTGCCAGCAGCTTTCACGGACAGCCCCAGCATTTT. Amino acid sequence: CASSFHGQPQHF.

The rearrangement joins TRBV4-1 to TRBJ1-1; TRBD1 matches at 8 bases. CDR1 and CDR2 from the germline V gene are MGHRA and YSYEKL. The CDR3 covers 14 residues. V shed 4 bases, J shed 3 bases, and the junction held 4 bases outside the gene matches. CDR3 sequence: CASSRPTGDTEAFF. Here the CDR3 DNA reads TGCGCCAGCAGCCGTCCGACAGGGGACACTGAAGCTTTCTTT.

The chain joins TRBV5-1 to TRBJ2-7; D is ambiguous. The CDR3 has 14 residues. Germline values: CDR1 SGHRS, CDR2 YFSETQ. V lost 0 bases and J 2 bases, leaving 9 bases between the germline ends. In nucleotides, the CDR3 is TGCGCCAGCAGCTTGGAGATAGGCCCCTACGAGCAGTACTTC. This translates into CASSLEIGPYEQYF.

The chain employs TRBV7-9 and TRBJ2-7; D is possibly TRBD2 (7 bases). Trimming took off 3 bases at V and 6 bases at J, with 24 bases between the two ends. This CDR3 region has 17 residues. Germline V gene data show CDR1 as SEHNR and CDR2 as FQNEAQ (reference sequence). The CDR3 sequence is CASSLGATYSGLGEQYF. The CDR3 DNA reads TGTGCCAGCAGCTTGGGGGCTACCTATAGCGGGCTCGGCGAGCAGTACTTC.